The clone carrying this T cell receptor beta chain was detected only a few times. The data stem from a study of T cells in Graves' hyperthyroidism and ophthalmopathy. Amplification of TCR beta CDR3 regions was performed using RNA transcripts as template. During a first-round RT-PCR of the TCR CDR3, the HTBI primer set was used. Using its own MiXCR run on the multiplex PCR reads, TCRdb lists one record per CDR3 protein. Of 660,000 or so distinct CDR3 sequences detected, more than 20% appear once; the ten largest clones hold 30% to 40%. This TCR was recovered from a man aged 25 to 40 with Graves' ophthalmopathy. The sample taken for sequencing was blood.

CDR3 sequence reads: CASSLYIEDPYEQYF. CDR3 coding DNA: TGTGCCAGCAGCTTATACATAGAGGACCCCTACGAGCAGTACTTC. V gene TRBV11-2 combines with J gene TRBJ2-7, with D unclear. The V gene lost 2 bases and the J gene lost 2 bases, with 13 bases spanning the gap. This CDR3 region has 15 residues. CDR1 SGHAT and CDR2 FQNNGV come from the germline V gene.